This T cell receptor beta chain was recovered during a study of regulatory T cells in long-lasting Graves disease. Building the TCR beta libraries relied on iRepertoire HTBI primers, and CDR3 regions underwent Arm-PCR. In TCRdb, the multiplex PCR reads were re-called with MiXCR into one record per CDR3 protein. Found here are about 540,000 distinct CDR3 sequences, about 13% of them singletons; the top ten hold 10%. Stated time point: newly diagnosed GD, antithyroid drugs for less than 3 months. Researchers made the TCR library from RNA that was extracted from PBMCs. The V segment lost 6 bases and the J segment 7 bases; nucleotides outside the gene matches: 13. Per the germline V gene, CDR1 is DFQATT and CDR2 is SNEGSKA (reference sequence). The CDR3 consists of 14 residues. These data are also associated with another study on T cells in Graves' hyperthyroidism and ophthalmopathy.

The genes are TRBV20-1 and TRBJ2-5; 8 positions agree with TRBD1. Specimen: peripheral blood mononuclear cells (PBMCs), collected at new diagnosis, from a patient treated with antithyroid drugs. This clonotype was sampled from a man younger than 40 with Graves disease. The CDR3 nucleotides read TGCAGTGCAACTAGGGACAGGCAACTGGGGACCCAGTACTTC. It codes for CSATRDRQLGTQYF.